The T cell receptor beta chain under discussion was sequenced for a study of regulatory T cells in long-lasting Graves disease. The wider study: Over-5-year antithyroid drug use with positive TSH receptor antibodies defined persistent Graves' disease in the study.

Sequencing libraries for TCR beta were prepared with iRepertoire HTBI primers and Arm-PCR of CDR3 regions. Each CDR3 protein is one row after TCRdb ran MiXCR on the multiplex PCR reads. The table lists 300,000 to 350,000 distinct CDR3 sequences, around a fifth of them singletons. Time point described: persistent/refractory GD, antithyroid drugs over 5 years with positive TRAb. Following extraction of RNA from PBMCs, that RNA was used to make the TCR library. The EDTA tubes were filled with 8.5 to 9.5 milliliters of drawn peripheral blood. The receptor was isolated from a female donor with Graves disease. The sequencing used peripheral blood mononuclear cells (PBMCs), collected when the disease was refractory, from a patient treated with antithyroid drugs.

CDR3 protein: CASSSSKTGELFF. Written as DNA, the CDR3 is TGTGCCAGCAGCTCCAGTAAGACCGGGGAGCTGTTTTTT. This rearrangement joins TRBV7-3 to TRBJ2-2, with D unclear. V gave up 4 bases and J gave up 5 bases, with 8 bases separating them. From germline, CDR1 is SGHTA and CDR2 FQGTGA. This CDR3 is 13 amino acids long.